Described below is a single T cell receptor (beta chain) sequence and its context. Its antigen remains unidentified. This sample was included in a study of T cell responses to AZD1222 COVID-19 vaccine. Study results and caveats: CD4 TCRs covered the whole spike, strongest at regions 160-218 and 743-854. Compared with day 0, the breadth and depth of the Spike-specific TCR repertoire rose significantly after two doses of AZD1222. Clonal diversity was possibly underestimated, and white British individuals and females predominated among donors. Repertoires were collected only later (after the peak T cell response had occurred).

Here immunoSEQ multiplex PCR was the method, and the copy in TCRdb shows in-frame clones only, minus some. The sample has some 130,000 clones, more than 80% seen once. Germline CDR1 and CDR2: SGHTA and FQGTGA. Trimming left V 2 bases short and J 8 bases short, with 21 bases between. This CDR3 comprises 16 residues. Sample: peripheral blood, taken on day 0 of AZD1222 vaccination. The sequence came from an adult in good health. The V call is TRBV7-3, the J call TRBJ1-2; tentative D call: TRBD1 (6 bases). For the CDR3, the DNA is TGTGCCAGCAGCTTAGATGGGACACTCGACTTCGGAGGCTACACCTTC. Translation gives CASSLDGTLDFGGYTF. Looking up the rest from reference TRBV7-3 and TRBJ1-2 gives the full variable domain: GAGVSQTPSNKVTEKGKYVELRCDPISGHTALYWYRQSLGQGPEFLIYFQGTGAADDSGLPNDRFFAVRPEGSVSTLKIQRTERGDSAVYLCASSLDGTLDFGGYTFGSGTRLTVV.